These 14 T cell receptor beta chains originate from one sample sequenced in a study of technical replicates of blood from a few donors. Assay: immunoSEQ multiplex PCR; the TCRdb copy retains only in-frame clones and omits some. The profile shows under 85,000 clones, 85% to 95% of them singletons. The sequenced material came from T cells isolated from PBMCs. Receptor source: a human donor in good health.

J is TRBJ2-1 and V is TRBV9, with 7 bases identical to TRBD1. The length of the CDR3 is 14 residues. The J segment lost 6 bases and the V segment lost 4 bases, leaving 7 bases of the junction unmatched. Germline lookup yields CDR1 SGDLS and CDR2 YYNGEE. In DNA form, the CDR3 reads TGTGCCAGCAGCTCCCGAGGGGGCCGCAATGAGCAGTTCTTC. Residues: CASSSRGGRNEQFF.

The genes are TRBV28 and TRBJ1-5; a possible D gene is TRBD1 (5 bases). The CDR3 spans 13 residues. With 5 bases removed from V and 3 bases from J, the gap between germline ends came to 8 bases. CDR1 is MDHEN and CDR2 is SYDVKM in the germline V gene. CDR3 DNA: TGTGCCAGCAGTCTAGGGGCCAATCAGCCCCAGCATTTT. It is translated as CASSLGANQPQHF.

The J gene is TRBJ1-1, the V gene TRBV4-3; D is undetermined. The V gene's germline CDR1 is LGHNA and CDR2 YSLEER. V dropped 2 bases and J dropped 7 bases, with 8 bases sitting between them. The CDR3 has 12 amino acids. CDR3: CASSQLGFEAFF. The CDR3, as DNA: TGCGCCAGCAGCCAACTAGGATTTGAAGCTTTCTTT.

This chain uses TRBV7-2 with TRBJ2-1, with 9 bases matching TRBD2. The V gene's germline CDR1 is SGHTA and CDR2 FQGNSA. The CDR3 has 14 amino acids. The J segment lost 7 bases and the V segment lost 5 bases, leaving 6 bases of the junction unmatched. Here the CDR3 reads CASSPSGRKNEQFF. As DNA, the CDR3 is TGTGCCAGCAGCCCAAGCGGGAGGAAGAATGAGCAGTTCTTC.

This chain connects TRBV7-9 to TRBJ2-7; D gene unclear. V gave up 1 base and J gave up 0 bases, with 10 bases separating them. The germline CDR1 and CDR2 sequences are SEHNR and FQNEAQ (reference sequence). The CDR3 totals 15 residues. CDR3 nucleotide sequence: TGTGCCAGCAGCTTAGGTGCGATTAGCTCCTACGAGCAGTACTTC. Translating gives CASSLGAISSYEQYF.

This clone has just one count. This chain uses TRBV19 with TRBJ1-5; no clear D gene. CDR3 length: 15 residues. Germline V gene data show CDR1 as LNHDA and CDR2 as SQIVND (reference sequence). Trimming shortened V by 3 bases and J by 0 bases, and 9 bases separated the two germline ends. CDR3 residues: CASSISVNSNQPQHF. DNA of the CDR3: TGTGCCAGTAGTATCTCAGTTAATAGCAATCAGCCCCAGCATTTT.

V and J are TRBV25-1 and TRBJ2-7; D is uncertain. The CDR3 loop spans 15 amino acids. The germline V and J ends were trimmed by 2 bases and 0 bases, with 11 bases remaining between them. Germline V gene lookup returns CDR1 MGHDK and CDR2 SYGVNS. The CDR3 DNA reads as TGTGCCAGCAGTGAAATGGGCTCGGACTCCTACGAGCAGTACTTC. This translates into CASSEMGSDSYEQYF.

CDR3 sequence: CSVCSTSGTYYNEQFF. CDR3 sequence (DNA): TGCAGCGTTTGTTCCACTAGCGGGACTTACTACAATGAGCAGTTCTTC. The chain has TRBV29-1 and TRBJ2-1; TRBD2 aligns across 10 bases. J lost 3 bases, V lost 5 bases, and 10 bases had no gene match. The CDR3 covers 16 residues. Germline CDR1 is SQVTM and CDR2 is ANQGSEA.

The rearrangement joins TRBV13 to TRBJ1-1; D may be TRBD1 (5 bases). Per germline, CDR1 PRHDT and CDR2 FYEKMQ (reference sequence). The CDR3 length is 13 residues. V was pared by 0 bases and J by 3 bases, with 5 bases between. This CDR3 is CASSLGGDTEAFF. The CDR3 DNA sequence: TGTGCCAGCAGCTTAGGAGGGGACACTGAAGCTTTCTTT.

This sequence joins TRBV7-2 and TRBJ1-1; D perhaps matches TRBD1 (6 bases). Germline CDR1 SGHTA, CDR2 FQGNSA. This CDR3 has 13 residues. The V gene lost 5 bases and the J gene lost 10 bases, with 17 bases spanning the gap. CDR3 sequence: CASSPTSGGRAFF. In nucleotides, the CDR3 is TGTGCCAGCAGCCCAACTTCGGGGGGCCGAGCTTTCTTT.

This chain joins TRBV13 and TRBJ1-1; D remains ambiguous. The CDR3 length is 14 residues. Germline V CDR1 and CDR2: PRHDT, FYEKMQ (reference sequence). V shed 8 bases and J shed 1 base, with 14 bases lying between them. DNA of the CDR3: TGTGCCAGCCTATCCGAGGGAGGGAACACTGAAGCTTTCTTT. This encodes CASLSEGGNTEAFF.

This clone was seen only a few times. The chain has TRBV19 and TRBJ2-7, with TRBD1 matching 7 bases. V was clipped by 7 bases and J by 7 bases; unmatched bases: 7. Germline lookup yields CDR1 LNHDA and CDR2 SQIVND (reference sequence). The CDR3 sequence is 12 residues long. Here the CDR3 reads CASNRGSGEQYF. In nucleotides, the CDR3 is TGTGCCAGTAACAGGGGCAGTGGGGAGCAGTACTTC.

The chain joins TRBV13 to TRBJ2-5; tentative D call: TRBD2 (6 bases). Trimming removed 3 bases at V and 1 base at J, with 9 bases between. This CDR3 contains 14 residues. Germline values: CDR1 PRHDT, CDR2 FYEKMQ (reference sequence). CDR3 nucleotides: TGTGCCAGCAGCTTTAAAGCGGGCCAAGAGACCCAGTACTTC. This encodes CASSFKAGQETQYF.

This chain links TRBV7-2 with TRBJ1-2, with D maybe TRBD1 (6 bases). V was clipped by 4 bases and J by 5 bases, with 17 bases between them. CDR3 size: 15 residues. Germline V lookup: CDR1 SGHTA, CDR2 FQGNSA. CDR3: CASSSYRDLGYGYTF. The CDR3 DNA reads TGTGCCAGCAGCTCTTACAGGGACCTAGGGTATGGCTACACCTTC.